Given below is one T cell receptor beta chain in context. This clone's antigen is unknown. Per-nucleotide qualities are absent, and no much larger clonotype sits a single base away. Participants in the prospective study were enrolled through a virtual design, were aged about 18 to 90 years, and lived in 24 United States geographic areas. Cohort assignment in the prospective study relied on participant-reported clinical history from a screening survey and a study questionnaire. Recovered participants in ImmuneRACE Cohort 3 were defined by two consecutive negative NP/OP PCR tests, clearance by a healthcare professional, or resolution of symptoms. Each participant in the prospective study had whole blood, serum and a nasopharyngeal or oropharyngeal swab collected by mobile phlebotomists. Over a roughly 2-month period, participants in the prospective study had the option of providing additional blood draws and questionnaires. Before DNA extraction, prospective study blood samples were shipped either frozen or at room temperature.

TCRbeta CDR3 regions were amplified from genomic DNA using the immunoSEQ Assay, a bias-controlled multiplex PCR. Concerning the study's data processing: The number of nucleated cells in each sample was estimated from the amplification of reference gene primers within the assay. To quantify the absolute abundance of each unique TCRbeta CDR3 rearrangement, sequence reads were collapsed and filtered. Productive Simpson clonality was computed per sample as the square root of Simpson's diversity index over productive rearrangements. TCRdb provides this immuneACCESS table in a form limited to in-frame rearrangements. Some clones are lacking; in checked studies, under half of them reflect an unresolved V gene, and why the rest are absent is not known. V and J calls and clone size are given by that table; D and trimming were obtained from the DNA. This sample lists 310,000 or so clones; roughly 86% were detected once. The top ten clones comprise around 10% of the sample.

V is trimmed back by 8 bases and J by 9 bases, and the junction contains 7 bases that no gene match accounts for. The CDR3 runs 13 residues from the cysteine to the phenylalanine. Just the 39-base CDR3 DNA is kept, in frame starting at base 1. The data are from a study of blood T cell repertoires in COVID-19 (dated by TCRdb to the early 2020s). Turning to the overall study: The collaborator samples originated in the United States, Italy and Spain and spanned the acute and convalescent phases of COVID-19. Subjects who had been exposed to COVID-19, were actively infected with it, or had recovered from it provided the deeply sampled blood TCRbeta repertoires that made up the dataset. Samples were obtained from the ongoing ImmuneRACE study (first 160 participants) and from some 1,300 subjects provided by 6 global collaborators. Where HLA class I and class II types were available, the types were taken from metadata supplied by the sample provider, not from assay-based typing. A freely available public database, intended as a resource for researchers studying the immune response to SARS-CoV-2, is where the repertoires were released. The sample metadata nearly always contained a de-identified subject ID, COVID-19 status, age in years and sex. The material from the prospective study consisted of cDNA or gDNA derived from T cells, B-cell-depleted T cells, or PBMCs. The investigation overall reported the following: The amount of clinical and demographic metadata varied by source and participant and was provided uncurated.

The specimen sequenced was PBMCs or T cells enriched from blood (not recorded which). Recombination joined TRBV12-3 or TRBV12-4 with TRBJ1-6, with 7 junctional bases fitting TRBD1. The receptor was isolated from a woman aged 18-29 years who had recovered from COVID-19. The CDR3 here reads CASQGQYSSPLHF. The DNA sequence is TGTGCCAGCCAGGGACAGTATTCTTCACCCCTCCACTTT.